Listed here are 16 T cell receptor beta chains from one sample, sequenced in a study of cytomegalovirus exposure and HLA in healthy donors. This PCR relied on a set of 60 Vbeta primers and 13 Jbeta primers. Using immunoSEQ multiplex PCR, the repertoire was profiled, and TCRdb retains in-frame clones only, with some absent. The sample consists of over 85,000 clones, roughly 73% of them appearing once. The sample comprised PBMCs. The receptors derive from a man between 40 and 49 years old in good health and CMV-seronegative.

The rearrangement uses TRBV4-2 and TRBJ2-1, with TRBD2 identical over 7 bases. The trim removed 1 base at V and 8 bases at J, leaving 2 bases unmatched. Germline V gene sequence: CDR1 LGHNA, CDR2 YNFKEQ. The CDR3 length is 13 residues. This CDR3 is CASSQAGGYEQFF. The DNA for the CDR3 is TGTGCCAGCAGCCAAGCGGGGGGTTATGAGCAGTTCTTC.

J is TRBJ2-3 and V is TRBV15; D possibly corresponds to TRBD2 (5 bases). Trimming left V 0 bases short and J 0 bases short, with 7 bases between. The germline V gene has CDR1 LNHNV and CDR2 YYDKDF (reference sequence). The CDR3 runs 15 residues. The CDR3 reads CATSRDTGSTDTQYF. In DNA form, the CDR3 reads TGTGCCACCAGCAGAGATACGGGGAGCACAGATACGCAGTATTTT.

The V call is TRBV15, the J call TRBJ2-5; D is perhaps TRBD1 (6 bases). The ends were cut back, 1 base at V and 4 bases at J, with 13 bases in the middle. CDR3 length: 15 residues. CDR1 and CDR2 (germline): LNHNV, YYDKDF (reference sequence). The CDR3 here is CATSRGPGQIETQYF. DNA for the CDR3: TGTGCCACCAGCAGAGGTCCCGGACAGATAGAGACCCAGTACTTC.

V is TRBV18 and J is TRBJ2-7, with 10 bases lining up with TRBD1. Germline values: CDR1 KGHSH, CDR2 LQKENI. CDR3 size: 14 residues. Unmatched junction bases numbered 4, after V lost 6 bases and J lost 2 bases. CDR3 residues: CASSGQGDPYEQYF. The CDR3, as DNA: TGTGCCAGCTCCGGACAGGGGGACCCCTACGAGCAGTACTTC. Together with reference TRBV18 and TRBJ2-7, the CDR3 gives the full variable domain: NAGVMQNPRHLVRRRGQEARLRCSPMKGHSHVYWYRQLPEEGLKFMVYLQKENIIDESGMPKERFSAEFPKEGPSILRIQQVVRGDSAAYFCASSGQGDPYEQYFGPGTRLTVT.

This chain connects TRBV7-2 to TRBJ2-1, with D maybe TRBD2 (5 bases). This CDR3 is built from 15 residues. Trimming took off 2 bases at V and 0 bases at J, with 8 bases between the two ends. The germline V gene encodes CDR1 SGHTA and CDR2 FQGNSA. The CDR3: CASSLTGNSYNEQFF. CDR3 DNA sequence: TGTGCCAGCAGCTTAACGGGGAACTCCTACAATGAGCAGTTCTTC.

Here the CDR3 reads CATTGGGAEDTQYF. The CDR3, as DNA: TGCGCCACCACGGGCGGGGGGGCCGAAGATACGCAGTATTTT. This chain links TRBV5-1 with TRBJ2-3; 9 nucleotides align to TRBD2. V shed 9 bases, J shed 5 bases, and the junction held 10 bases outside the gene matches. Germline-derived CDR1 and CDR2 are SGHRS and YFSETQ. CDR3 size: 14 residues.

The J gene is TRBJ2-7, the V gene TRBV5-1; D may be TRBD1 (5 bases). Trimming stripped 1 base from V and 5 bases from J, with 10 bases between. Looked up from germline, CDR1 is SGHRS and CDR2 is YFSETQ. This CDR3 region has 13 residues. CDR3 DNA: TGCGCCAGCAGCTTGCAAGGGGCGGACGAGCAGTACTTC. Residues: CASSLQGADEQYF.

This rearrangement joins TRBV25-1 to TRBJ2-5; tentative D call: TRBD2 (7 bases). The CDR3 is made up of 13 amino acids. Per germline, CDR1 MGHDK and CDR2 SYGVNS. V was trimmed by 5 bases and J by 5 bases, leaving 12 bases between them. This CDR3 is CASSSGGRETQYF. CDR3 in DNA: TGTGCCAGCAGTTCGGGGGGCCGGGAGACCCAGTACTTC.

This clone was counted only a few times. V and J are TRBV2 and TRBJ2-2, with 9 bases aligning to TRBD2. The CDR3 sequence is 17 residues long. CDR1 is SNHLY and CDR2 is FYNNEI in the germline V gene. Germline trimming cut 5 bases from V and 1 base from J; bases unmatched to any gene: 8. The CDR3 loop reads CASSPYGTSKNTGELFF. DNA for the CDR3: TGTGCCAGCAGTCCCTACGGGACTAGCAAGAACACCGGGGAGCTGTTTTTT. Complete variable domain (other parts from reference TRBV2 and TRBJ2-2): EPEVTQTPSHQVTQMGQEVILRCVPISNHLYFYWYRQILGQKVEFLVSFYNNEISEKSEIFDDQFSVERPDGSNFTLKIRSTKLEDSAMYFCASSPYGTSKNTGELFFGEGSRLTVL.

The CDR3 sequence is CASSYRQGGLPDTQYF. The DNA of the CDR3 is TGTGCCAGCAGTTACCGACAGGGGGGCCTCCCAGATACGCAGTATTTT. The chain uses TRBV6-5 and TRBJ2-3; the match to TRBD1 covers 9 bases. The CDR3 totals 16 residues. Germline CDR1 and CDR2: MNHEY and SVGAGI. J was trimmed by 4 bases and V by 2 bases; bases with no gene match: 7.

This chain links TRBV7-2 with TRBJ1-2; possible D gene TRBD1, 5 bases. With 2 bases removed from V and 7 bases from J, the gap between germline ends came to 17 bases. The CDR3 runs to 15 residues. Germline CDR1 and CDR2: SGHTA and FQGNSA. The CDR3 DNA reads TGTGCCAGCAGCTTAAGTCGGTGGCAGGGCGGTGGCTACACCTTC. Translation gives CASSLSRWQGGGYTF.

The CDR3 spells CASSAGGLEQYF. The CDR3 nucleotides are TGTGCCAGCAGCGCGGGAGGGCTGGAGCAGTACTTC. The chain is built from TRBV11-2 and TRBJ2-7; 9 nucleotides agree with TRBD2. The CDR3 contains 12 residues. The germline V gene encodes CDR1 SGHAT and CDR2 FQNNGV. V shed 5 bases, J shed 7 bases, and the junction held 3 bases outside the gene matches.

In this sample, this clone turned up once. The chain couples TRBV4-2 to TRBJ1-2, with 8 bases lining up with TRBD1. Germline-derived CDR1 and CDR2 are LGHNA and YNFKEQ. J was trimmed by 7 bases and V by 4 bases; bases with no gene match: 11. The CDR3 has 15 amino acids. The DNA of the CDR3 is TGTGCCAGCAGCCCGGACAGGGAGAGGGTTAGTGGCTACACCTTC. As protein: CASSPDRERVSGYTF.

This CDR3 reads CSAWTGGFEQYF. As DNA, the CDR3 is TGCAGCGCCTGGACAGGGGGCTTCGAGCAGTACTTC. The J gene is TRBJ2-7, the V gene TRBV29-1; 11 bases match TRBD1. Looked up from germline, CDR1 is SQVTM and CDR2 is ANQGSEA. The V and J ends lost 7 bases and 6 bases, in that order; junction bases with no gene match: 5. This CDR3 is 12 amino acids long.

The CDR3, as DNA: TGTGCCAGCTCACCTCCGGGACAACGGGACACTGAAGCTTTCTTT. This translates into CASSPPGQRDTEAFF. This chain links TRBV18 with TRBJ1-1, with D perhaps TRBD1 (6 bases). Looked up from germline, CDR1 is KGHSH and CDR2 is LQKENI. V was shortened by 3 bases and J by 3 bases, with 14 bases between the two germline ends. The length of the CDR3 is 15 residues.

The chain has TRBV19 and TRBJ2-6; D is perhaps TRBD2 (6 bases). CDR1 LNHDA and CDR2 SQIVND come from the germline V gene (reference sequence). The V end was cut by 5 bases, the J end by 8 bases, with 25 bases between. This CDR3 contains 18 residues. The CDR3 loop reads CASSYQDLGGAETNVLTF. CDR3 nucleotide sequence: TGTGCCAGTAGTTATCAAGACTTGGGGGGTGCGGAAACCAACGTCCTGACTTTC.